A selection of T cell receptor beta chains follows, all from one sample in a study of post-analysis software for immune sequencing data. TCRdb independently ran MiXCR on the PCR reads; one entry per CDR3 protein. The repertoire holds about 160,000 distinct CDR3 sequences, with around 36% as singletons. Material: blood, obtained after autologous hematopoietic stem cell transplantation. The receptors were sampled from a girl aged 5-17 years with multiple sclerosis. Both conserved end residues are trimmed from each CDR3.

TRBJ2-2,TRBV4-2,ASSQAGPDTGERF
TRBJ2-7,TRBV11-2,ASSRILTSYEQY
TRBJ2-5,TRBV28,ASSPTGQEDETQY
TRBJ1-2,TRBV30,ARTGQGNYGYT
TRBJ2-1,TRBV4-1,ASSQDQGTAVYNEQF
TRBJ2-3,TRBV20-1,SAKGVRADTQY
NA,TRBV7-6,ASSLGGLGAVPYEQY
TRBJ2-5,TRBV3-1,ASSQDKETQY
TRBJ1-5,TRBV20-1,SARDYGGLDQPQH
NA,TRBV9,ASSRSSWETQY
NA,TRBV5-6,ASSDRDSIETQY
TRBJ2-5,TRBV20-1,SARGDRVGETQY
TRBJ1-2,TRBV9,ASSGSRGEKKNYGYT
TRBJ1-1,TRBV6-6,TSNKGQDNTEAF
TRBJ2-7,TRBV6-2/TRBV6-3,ASLRGGASYEQY
TRBJ2-3,TRBV4-3,ASSQDKWDTQY
TRBJ1-1,TRBV6-2/TRBV6-3,ASSYPTEAF
TRBJ2-7,TRBV3-1,ASSRESGTPRRY
TRBJ1-6,TRBV6-2/TRBV6-3,ASKISGDRNSPLH
TRBJ2-7,TRBV28,ASSDSSGRVNEQY
TRBJ2-1,TRBV29-1,SADTGRSSYNEQF
TRBJ2-1,TRBV4-2,ASSLRTLTYNEQF
TRBJ2-1,TRBV9,ASSVAAGLYNEQF
TRBJ1-1,TRBV30,AWNRGMNTEAF